This TCR beta chain was documented in a study of blood T cell repertoires in COVID-19. Turning to the study itself: Sites across the United States, Italy and Spain contributed samples from acute and convalescent COVID-19. T cells, B-cell-depleted T cells, or PBMCs provided the cDNA or gDNA that served as material.

Per the study methods: Counts of nucleated cells, estimated from reference gene primer amplification, were obtained. Sequenced by immunoSEQ multiplex PCR; TCRdb stores in-frame clones only, minus some. Clone size and the V and J calls come from that table; the DNA yielded D and trimming. The sample holds 150,000 to 200,000 clones, about 80% seen once. V shed 4 bases and J shed 4 bases, with 14 bases lying between them. Germline-derived CDR1 and CDR2 are SGHRS and YFSETQ. This CDR3 region has 14 residues. The sequenced sample was peripheral blood. The TCR comes from a woman in her 70s with acute or convalescent COVID-19. This rearrangement joins TRBV5-1 to TRBJ1-1; D possibly corresponds to TRBD1 (6 bases). The CDR3 DNA reads as TGCGCCAGCAGCCCGGGGGGCGCGGGCACTGAAGCTTTCTTT. Residues: CASSPGGAGTEAFF. Together with reference TRBV5-1 and TRBJ1-1, the CDR3 gives the full variable domain: KAGVTQTPRYLIKTRGQQVTLSCSPISGHRSVSWYQQTPGQGLQFLFEYFSETQRNKGNFPGRFSGRQFSNSRSEMNVSTLELGDSALYLCASSPGGAGTEAFFGQGTRLTVV.